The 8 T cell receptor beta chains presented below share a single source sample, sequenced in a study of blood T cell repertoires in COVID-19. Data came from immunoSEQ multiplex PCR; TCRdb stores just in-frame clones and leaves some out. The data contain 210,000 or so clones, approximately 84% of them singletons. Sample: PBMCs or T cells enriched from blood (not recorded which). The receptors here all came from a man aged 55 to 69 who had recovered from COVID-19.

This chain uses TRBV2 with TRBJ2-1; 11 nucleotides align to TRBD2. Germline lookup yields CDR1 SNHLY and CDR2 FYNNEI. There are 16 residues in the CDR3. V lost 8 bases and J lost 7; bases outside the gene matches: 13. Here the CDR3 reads CASSSFSGGAWNEQFF. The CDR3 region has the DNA TGTGCCAGCTCTTCCTTTAGCGGGGGGGCCTGGAATGAGCAGTTCTTC.

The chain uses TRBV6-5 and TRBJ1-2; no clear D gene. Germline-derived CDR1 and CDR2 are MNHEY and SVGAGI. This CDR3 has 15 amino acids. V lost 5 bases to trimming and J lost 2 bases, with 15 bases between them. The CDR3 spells CASSTSEGINYGYTF. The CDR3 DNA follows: TGTGCCAGCAGTACCAGTGAGGGAATAAACTATGGCTACACCTTC.

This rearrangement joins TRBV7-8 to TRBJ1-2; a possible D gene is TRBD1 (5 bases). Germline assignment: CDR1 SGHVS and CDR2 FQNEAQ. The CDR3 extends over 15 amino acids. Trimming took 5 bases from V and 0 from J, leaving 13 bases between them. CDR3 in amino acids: CASSPITQANYGYTF. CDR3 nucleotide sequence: TGTGCCAGCAGCCCCATCACACAGGCTAACTATGGCTACACCTTC.

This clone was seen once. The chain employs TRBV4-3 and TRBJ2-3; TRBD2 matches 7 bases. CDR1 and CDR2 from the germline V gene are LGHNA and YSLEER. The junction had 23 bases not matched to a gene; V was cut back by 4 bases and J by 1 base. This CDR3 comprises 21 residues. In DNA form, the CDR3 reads TGCGCCAGCAGCCCAAAAAGGGGCGGGGGAGACCTATTGAGCGGCACAGATACGCAGTATTTT. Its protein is CASSPKRGGGDLLSGTDTQYF.

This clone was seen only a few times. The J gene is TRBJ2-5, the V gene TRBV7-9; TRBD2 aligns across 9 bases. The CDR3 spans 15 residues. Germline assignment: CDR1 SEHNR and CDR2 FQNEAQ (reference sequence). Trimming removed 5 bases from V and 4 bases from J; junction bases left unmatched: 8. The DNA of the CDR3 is TGTGCCAGCAGCACTCCGACTAGCGGTACAGAGACCCAGTACTTC. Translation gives CASSTPTSGTETQYF.

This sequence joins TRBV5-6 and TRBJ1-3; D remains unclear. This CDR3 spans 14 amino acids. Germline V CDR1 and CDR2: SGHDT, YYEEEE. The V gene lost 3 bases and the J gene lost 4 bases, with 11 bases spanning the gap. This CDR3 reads CASSSIVAGNTIYF. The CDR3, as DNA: TGTGCCAGCAGCTCCATAGTTGCCGGAAACACCATATATTTT.

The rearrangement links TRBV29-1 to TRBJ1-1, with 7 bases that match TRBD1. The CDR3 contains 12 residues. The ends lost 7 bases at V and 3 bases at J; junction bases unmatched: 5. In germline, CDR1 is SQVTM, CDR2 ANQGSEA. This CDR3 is CSGLTGDTEAFF. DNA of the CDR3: TGCAGCGGCCTCACAGGGGACACTGAAGCTTTCTTT.

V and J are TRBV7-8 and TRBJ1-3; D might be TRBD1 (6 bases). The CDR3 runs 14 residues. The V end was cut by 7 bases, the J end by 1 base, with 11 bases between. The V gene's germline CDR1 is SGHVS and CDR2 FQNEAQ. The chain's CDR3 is CASTEGGSGNTIYF. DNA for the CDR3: TGTGCCAGCACCGAGGGGGGGTCTGGAAACACCATATATTTT.